The 27 T cell receptor beta chains listed next were all sequenced from one sample in a study of shared clonotypes between healthy human individuals. The table came from immunoSEQ multiplex PCR; TCRdb's copy has only in-frame clones and leaves some out. The data show some 1 million clones, around 76% seen once. Sequencing used memory CD4+ T cells sorted from blood. The subset was: CD45RA-negative fraction. These receptors were collected from a man between 18 and 29 years old in good health.

The chain employs TRBV6-4 and TRBJ2-1; a weak D match, TRBD1 (5 bases). Germline CDR1 reads MRHNA; CDR2 reads SNTAGT. The CDR3 is 14 residues long. The germline V and J ends were trimmed by 6 bases and 0 bases, with 9 bases remaining between them. This chain's CDR3 is CASRPRGSYNEQFF. DNA for the CDR3: TGTGCCAGCAGACCTAGGGGCTCCTACAATGAGCAGTTCTTC.

This clone was recorded only once. V usage is TRBV2 and J usage is TRBJ2-5; tentative D call: TRBD2 (6 bases). V was cut by 6 bases and J by 5 bases, with 13 bases left in between. Germline assignment: CDR1 SNHLY and CDR2 FYNNEI. There are 13 residues in the CDR3. CDR3 DNA: TGTGCCAGCAGGGAGGGGTCGGGGGAGACCCAGTACTTC. This sequence encodes CASREGSGETQYF.

This clone was detected once. This chain's CDR3 is CASSSSSGSYEQYF. In nucleotides, the CDR3 is TGTGCCAGCAGCTCATCTAGCGGGAGCTACGAGCAGTACTTC. The chain is built from TRBV7-8 and TRBJ2-7; 10 bases match TRBD2. The germline V gene encodes CDR1 SGHVS and CDR2 FQNEAQ. Losses at the gene ends were 4 bases for V and 3 bases for J; bases not matched to a gene: 3. The CDR3 has 14 residues.

This clone turned up a few times. The chain couples TRBV5-6 to TRBJ2-7; D possibly uses TRBD1 or TRBD2 (5 bases each). The germline V and J ends were trimmed by 4 bases and 0 bases, with 11 bases remaining between them. The CDR3 has 14 residues. The germline CDR1 and CDR2 sequences are SGHDT and YYEEEE. CDR3 amino acids: CASSPRDGSYEQYF. The CDR3, as DNA: TGTGCCAGCAGCCCCCGGGACGGCTCCTACGAGCAGTACTTC.

This clone appeared many times. The sample holds other DNA sequences that translate to the same CDR3. This chain uses TRBV2 with TRBJ1-2; no clear D gene. The germline V gene encodes CDR1 SNHLY and CDR2 FYNNEI. Deletions cut 6 bases from V and 8 bases from J, with 10 bases between. The CDR3 is 11 residues long. The CDR3, as DNA: TGTGCCAGCAGCCCCGATTGGGGCTACACCTTC. The encoded protein is CASSPDWGYTF.

This chain uses TRBV6-1 with TRBJ1-6; 9 nucleotides align to TRBD1. This CDR3 is built from 14 residues. Germline V gives CDR1 MNHNS, CDR2 SASEGT. Germline trimming cut 5 bases from V and 9 bases from J; bases unmatched to any gene: 5. The CDR3 loop is CASSTGTGISPLHF. The CDR3 nucleotides are TGTGCCAGCAGTACCGGGACAGGGATTTCACCCCTCCACTTT.

V gene TRBV6-6 combines with J gene TRBJ2-4; weak D call: TRBD2 (6 bases). V was clipped by 10 bases and J by 6 bases, with 25 bases between them. From germline, CDR1 is MNHNY and CDR2 SVGAGI (reference sequence). This CDR3 spans 16 amino acids. The chain's CDR3 is CAIAGTQIGDGNIQYF. The CDR3 nucleotides read TGTGCCATTGCCGGGACTCAAATCGGGGACGGAAACATTCAGTACTTC.

The chain has TRBV7-3 and TRBJ1-1; no definite D call. The CDR3 totals 14 residues. CDR1 SGHTA and CDR2 FQGTGA come from the germline V gene. Trimming pared 5 bases from V and 1 base from J, leaving 11 bases between. CDR3 protein: CASSHSAGNTEAFF. The CDR3 bases are TGTGCCAGCAGCCATTCAGCAGGGAACACTGAAGCTTTCTTT. Full variable domain (missing parts from reference TRBV7-3 and TRBJ1-1): GAGVSQTPSNKVTEKGKYVELRCDPISGHTALYWYRQSLGQGPEFLIYFQGTGAADDSGLPNDRFFAVRPEGSVSTLKIQRTERGDSAVYLCASSHSAGNTEAFFGQGTRLTVV.

The chain links TRBV10-3 to TRBJ1-3, with D perhaps TRBD1 (5 bases). CDR3 length: 14 residues. The V gene lost 7 bases and the J gene lost 2 bases, with 12 bases spanning the gap. The germline V gene has CDR1 ENHRY and CDR2 SYGVKD. CDR3 residues: CAITLTETGNTIYF. CDR3 sequence (DNA): TGTGCCATCACCCTGACAGAAACTGGAAACACCATATATTTT.

The chain recombines TRBV29-1 with TRBJ2-3; the match to TRBD1 covers 10 bases. Germline trimming cut 7 bases from V and 7 bases from J; bases unmatched to any gene: 11. The CDR3 contains 14 residues. CDR1 and CDR2 (germline): SQVTM, ANQGSEA. As DNA, the CDR3 is TGCAGCGCCCCCGACAGGGGGCAGAGTAATACGCAGTATTTT. Protein sequence: CSAPDRGQSNTQYF.

This clone was observed once. This sample also contains other DNA sequences that code for the same CDR3. The rearrangement joins TRBV6-5 to TRBJ1-1; a weak D match, TRBD1 (5 bases). V was clipped by 2 bases and J by 6 bases, with 7 bases between them. In germline, CDR1 is MNHEY, CDR2 SVGAGI. CDR3 length equals 12 residues. CDR3 protein: CASSYRGAEAFF. For the CDR3, the DNA is TGTGCCAGCAGTTACCGGGGGGCTGAAGCTTTCTTT.

About this clone itself: Other DNA sequences of this sample code for an identical CDR3. The rearrangement links TRBV5-1 to TRBJ1-6; no clear D. The CDR3 spans 13 residues. Trimming shortened V by 0 bases and J by 7 bases, and 5 bases separated the two germline ends. Per germline, CDR1 SGHRS and CDR2 YFSETQ. CDR3 coding DNA: TGCGCCAGCAGCTTGGATCTAAATTCACCCCTCCACTTT. Its translation: CASSLDLNSPLHF.

This chain connects TRBV21-1 to TRBJ2-7; the listed D gene, TRBD2, was not tested against the DNA. TRBV21-1 is termed a pseudogene. This CDR3 region has 14 residues. CDR3: CASSKRGTGYEQYF. Written as DNA, the CDR3 is TGTGCCAGCAGCAAACGGGGGACGGGGTACGAGCAGTACTTC.

The chain combines TRBV27 with TRBJ1-1; D remains ambiguous. V lost 6 bases and J 1 base, leaving 6 bases between the germline ends. The germline CDR1 and CDR2 sequences are MNHEY and SMNVEV (reference sequence). The CDR3 is 12 residues long. CDR3 sequence: CASSNRNTEAFF. The CDR3 region has the DNA TGTGCCAGCAGCAACAGGAACACTGAAGCTTTCTTT.

CDR3 coding DNA: TGCGCCAGCAGCTTGATTGCGCGACGGGAGCTGTTTTTT. Translated: CASSLIARRELFF. The V gene is TRBV5-1, the J gene TRBJ2-2; D is unresolved. Germline V gene sequence: CDR1 SGHRS, CDR2 YFSETQ. There are 13 residues in the CDR3. Trimming pared 1 base from V and 9 bases from J, leaving 10 bases between.

J is TRBJ2-7 and V is TRBV4-2, with D perhaps TRBD2 (6 bases). Trimming took 2 bases from V and 6 from J, leaving 14 bases between them. This CDR3 is 14 amino acids long. Looked up from germline, CDR1 is LGHNA and CDR2 is YNFKEQ. For the CDR3, the DNA is TGTGCCAGCAGCCAACTGTCGGGGGATGCCGAGCAGTACTTC. Translating it yields CASSQLSGDAEQYF.

This clone was counted only a few times. The chain carries TRBV30 and TRBJ1-6; no clear D gene. Germline V lookup: CDR1 GTSNPN, CDR2 SVGIG (reference sequence). The CDR3 runs 14 residues. Trimming cost V 2 bases and J 6 bases, with 11 bases left between them. CDR3 bases: TGTGCCTGGAGTCGCGGGCAGATTAATTCACCCCTCCACTTT. It codes for CAWSRGQINSPLHF.

This clone was detected once. The chain recombines TRBV5-6 with TRBJ1-5; TRBD1 matches at 7 bases. CDR1 and CDR2 from the germline V gene are SGHDT and YYEEEE. Trimming at V came to 1 base and at J to 2 bases, leaving 9 bases not matched to a gene. The CDR3 has 17 amino acids. The CDR3 loop reads CASSLTLTGVGNQPQHF. The DNA for the CDR3 is TGTGCCAGCAGCTTGACTCTCACAGGGGTGGGCAATCAGCCCCAGCATTTT.

This clone came up many times. V gene TRBV5-1 combines with J gene TRBJ2-5; TRBD1 agrees at 11 bases. The germline gives CDR1 SGHRS, CDR2 YFSETQ. The CDR3 sequence is 16 residues long. The V and J ends lost 4 bases and 0 bases, in that order; junction bases with no gene match: 5. CDR3 region: CASSPGTGGYQETQYF. CDR3 sequence (DNA): TGCGCCAGCAGCCCGGGGACAGGGGGGTACCAAGAGACCCAGTACTTC.

The chain combines TRBV6-6 with TRBJ2-7, with 8 bases identical to TRBD2. The CDR3 is 15 residues long. Germline V lookup: CDR1 MNHNY, CDR2 SVGAGI (reference sequence). J gave up 1 base and V 4 bases, and 6 bases lay outside the gene matches. The CDR3 bases are TGTGCCAGCAGTTCTAGCGGGCCAATTTCCTACGAGCAGTACTTC. The encoded protein is CASSSSGPISYEQYF.

The chain recombines TRBV13 with TRBJ2-7, with 12 bases aligning to TRBD2. V shed 0 bases, J shed 5 bases, and the junction held 11 bases outside the gene matches. Germline V gives CDR1 PRHDT, CDR2 FYEKMQ (reference sequence). The CDR3 has 18 residues. CDR3 in DNA: TGTGCCAGCAGCTTAGGCCTAAAAGTACTAGCGGGAGGAAACGAGCAGTACTTC. Translated, it gives CASSLGLKVLAGGNEQYF.

J is TRBJ1-6 and V is TRBV5-1; weak D call: TRBD1 (5 bases). The V and J ends lost 3 bases and 8 bases respectively, with 15 bases between them. The germline CDR1 and CDR2 sequences are SGHRS and YFSETQ. CDR3 length equals 15 residues. CDR3 residues: CASSSPGGGHSPLHF. CDR3 nucleotide sequence: TGCGCCAGCAGCTCCCCCGGGGGGGGTCATTCACCCCTCCACTTT.

V and J are TRBV6-6 and TRBJ1-1, with D maybe TRBD1 (5 bases). V gave up 7 bases and J gave up 2 bases, with 14 bases separating them. The CDR3 length is 14 residues. Germline V gives CDR1 MNHNY, CDR2 SVGAGI (reference sequence). This CDR3 is CASIRDLSNTEAFF. The CDR3 nucleotides are TGTGCCAGCATTCGGGACCTAAGTAACACTGAAGCTTTCTTT.

The chain couples TRBV5-1 to TRBJ2-3; 12 bases agree with TRBD2. This CDR3 comprises 16 residues. The J segment lost 2 bases and the V segment lost 3 bases, leaving 4 bases of the junction unmatched. Germline CDR1 SGHRS, CDR2 YFSETQ. CDR3: CASSSGLAGSTDTQYF. Written as DNA, the CDR3 is TGCGCCAGCAGCTCCGGACTAGCGGGATCCACAGATACGCAGTATTTT.

The J gene is TRBJ2-2, the V gene TRBV5-1; D uncertain. Trimming took 3 bases from V and 3 from J, leaving 15 bases between them. The length of the CDR3 is 16 residues. Germline lookup yields CDR1 SGHRS and CDR2 YFSETQ. The CDR3 region is CASSSGWKRDTGELFF. The CDR3 DNA reads TGCGCCAGCAGCTCGGGTTGGAAACGGGACACCGGGGAGCTGTTTTTT. The full variable domain, completed using reference TRBV5-1 and TRBJ2-2, is KAGVTQTPRYLIKTRGQQVTLSCSPISGHRSVSWYQQTPGQGLQFLFEYFSETQRNKGNFPGRFSGRQFSNSRSEMNVSTLELGDSALYLCASSSGWKRDTGELFFGEGSRLTVL.

This chain's CDR3 is CASSPGQGAKDTQYF. CDR3 in DNA: TGTGCCAGCAGCCCGGGACAGGGGGCAAAAGATACGCAGTATTTT. The chain couples TRBV2 to TRBJ2-3; 12 bases fit TRBD1. CDR1 is SNHLY and CDR2 is FYNNEI in the germline V gene. The CDR3 runs to 15 residues. Germline trimming cut 6 bases from V and 5 bases from J; bases unmatched to any gene: 6.

A single count supports this clone. The chain couples TRBV6-6 to TRBJ1-4; D possibly corresponds to TRBD1 (6 bases). There are 14 residues in the CDR3. From germline, CDR1 is MNHNY and CDR2 SVGAGI (reference sequence). V lost 6 bases, J lost 4 bases, and 12 bases lay in between. The CDR3 is CASSQGPNNEKLFF. The CDR3 bases are TGTGCCAGCAGCCAGGGGCCGAATAATGAAAAACTGTTTTTT.